This TCR beta chain emerged from a study of graft-versus-host responses after intestinal transplantation. Background on the study: Anti-thymocyte globulin induction was given to all recipients, followed by tacrolimus and steroids for around three years. Regarding the study as a whole: GvH clones turned up in recipient marrow; some had shown up first in ileum or blood.

Some clones are missing from TCRdb's copy, which holds only in-frame ones; the method was immunoSEQ multiplex PCR. The sample lists tens of thousands of clones; approximately 94% were seen once. The CDR3 sequence is 14 residues long. V was clipped by 4 bases and J by 11 bases; unmatched bases: 12. Remarks on this clone: What it binds is unknown.

Sequenced material: unstimulated CD4+ T cells sorted from spleen or lymph node cells, taken before transplant. The chain carries TRBV5-7 and TRBJ2-1; 7 bases line up with TRBD1. TRBV5-7 is recorded as an ORF, its role being uncertain. The clonotype comes from a human donor who was the organ donor for an intestinal transplant. The DNA of the CDR3 is TGTGCCAGCAGCGTCCGGGACAGAGCATCCAAGCAGTTCTTC. It specifies CASSVRDRASKQFF.